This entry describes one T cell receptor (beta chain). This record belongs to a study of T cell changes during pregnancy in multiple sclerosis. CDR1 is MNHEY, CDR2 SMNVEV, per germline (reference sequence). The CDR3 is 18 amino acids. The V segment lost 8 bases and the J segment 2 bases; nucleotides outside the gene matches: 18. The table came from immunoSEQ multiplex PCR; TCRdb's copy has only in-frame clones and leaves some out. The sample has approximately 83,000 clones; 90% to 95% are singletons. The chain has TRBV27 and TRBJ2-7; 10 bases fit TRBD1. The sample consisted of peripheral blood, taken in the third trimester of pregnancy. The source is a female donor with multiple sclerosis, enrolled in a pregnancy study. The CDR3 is CASRPLGVGGQGTYEQYF. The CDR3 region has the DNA TGTGCCAGCCGCCCCCTAGGGGTTGGGGGACAGGGGACCTACGAGCAGTACTTC.